These 30 T cell receptor beta chains were all obtained from the same sample, sequenced in a study of radiotherapy plus CTLA-4 blockade in lung cancer (dated by TCRdb to 2016 to 2019). Library method: the immunoSEQ multiplex PCR assay. TCRdb took this table from immuneACCESS and kept in-frame rearrangements with V and J called. Such tables lack part of the clones; where checked against another copy, unresolved V genes explain under half of the gap, and the rest is unexplained. The sample table shows about 120,000 clones, and approximately 77% are seen once. Clones ranked in the top ten supply 3.3% of the sample. The sequencing used peripheral blood, collected from a patient treated with radiotherapy plus ipilimumab. Receptors were obtained from a human donor with non-small cell lung cancer that progressed on radiotherapy plus ipilimumab. Some clones in this sample may be carry-over from other donors' samples.

For this clone: The identical CDR3 is also encoded by other nucleotide sequences in the sample. The gene calls are TRBV5-1 and TRBJ1-1; D is perhaps TRBD1 (5 bases). CDR3 length equals 16 residues. The germline V gene has CDR1 SGHRS and CDR2 YFSETQ. V shed 4 bases and J shed 0 bases, with 16 bases lying between them. DNA for the CDR3: TGCGCCAGCAGCCCTAACCCGCCAGGGTTGAACACTGAAGCTTTCTTT. It codes for CASSPNPPGLNTEAFF.

The chain links TRBV28 to TRBJ1-2, with D uncertain. The CDR3 loop spans 13 amino acids. V lost 4 bases to trimming and J lost 1 base, with 7 bases between them. Germline CDR1 reads MDHEN; CDR2 reads SYDVKM. The CDR3, as DNA: TGTGCCAGCAGTTCGGAGAGTAACTATGGCTACACCTTC. Translated: CASSSESNYGYTF.

This rearrangement joins TRBV29-1 to TRBJ2-6, with D unresolved. With 6 bases removed from V and 0 bases from J, the gap between germline ends came to 12 bases. The CDR3 is made up of 15 amino acids. In germline, CDR1 is SQVTM, CDR2 ANQGSEA. The CDR3: CSVTTRSSGANVLTF. The DNA for the CDR3 is TGCAGCGTCACTACCCGCAGCTCTGGGGCCAACGTCCTGACTTTC.

In DNA, the CDR3 is TGTGCCAGCAGCTTAGGGGCAGGGGATAGCAATCAGCCCCAGCATTTT. This gives the protein CASSLGAGDSNQPQHF. The chain links TRBV7-9 to TRBJ1-5; D is perhaps TRBD1 (6 bases). V shed 1 base and J shed 0 bases, with 10 bases lying between them. The CDR3 spans 16 residues. The V gene's germline CDR1 is SEHNR and CDR2 FQNEAQ (reference sequence).

The chain employs TRBV6-1 and TRBJ2-3, with D possibly being TRBD2 (5 bases). The V end lost 6 bases, the J end lost 4 bases, and 11 bases lay between the germline ends. This CDR3 region has 13 residues. Germline values: CDR1 MNHNS, CDR2 SASEGT. CDR3 residues: CASRLTTADTQYF. As DNA, the CDR3 is TGTGCCAGCAGGCTGACTACGGCAGATACGCAGTATTTT.

In its sample, this clone was seen once. The chain is built from TRBV7-2 and TRBJ1-1, with D perhaps TRBD1 (6 bases). Trimming removed 5 bases from V and 6 bases from J, with 13 bases in between. The CDR3 contains 13 residues. Germline assignment: CDR1 SGHTA and CDR2 FQGNSA. The CDR3 region is CASSRTTGAEAFF. The CDR3 bases are TGTGCCAGCAGCCGAACGACAGGTGCTGAAGCTTTCTTT.

The chain carries TRBV11-3 and TRBJ2-1, with a possible D match to TRBD2 (6 bases). The CDR3 totals 14 residues. V dropped 3 bases and J dropped 5 bases, with 11 bases sitting between them. Germline CDR1 reads SGHNT; CDR2 reads YENEEA. CDR3 protein: CASSLGLPHNEQFF. The DNA for the CDR3 is TGTGCCAGCAGCTTGGGACTTCCACACAATGAGCAGTTCTTC.

V is TRBV27 and J is TRBJ1-2; TRBD1 aligns across 12 bases. Trimming took 0 bases from V and 8 from J; bases not matched to a gene: 7. The CDR3 is made up of 16 amino acids. Germline CDR1 and CDR2: MNHEY and SMNVEV (reference sequence). The CDR3 is CASSLSPGQGAKGYTF. The CDR3 DNA reads as TGTGCCAGCAGTTTATCCCCGGGACAGGGGGCAAAAGGCTACACCTTC.

The genes are TRBV7-8 and TRBJ2-3; D is perhaps TRBD1 (6 bases). Germline V gives CDR1 SGHVS, CDR2 FQNEAQ. This CDR3 contains 15 residues. The ends were cut back, 5 bases at V and 0 bases at J, with 12 bases in the middle. The CDR3 here is CASSIRQASTDTQYF. The DNA for the CDR3 is TGTGCCAGCAGCATCCGACAGGCGAGCACAGATACGCAGTATTTT. The complete variable domain, with remaining parts taken from reference TRBV7-8 and TRBJ2-3, reads GAGVSQSPRYKVAKRGQDVALRCDPISGHVSLFWYQQALGQGPEFLTYFQNEAQLDKSGLPSDRFFAERPEGSVSTLKIQRTQQEDSAVYLCASSIRQASTDTQYFGPGTRLTVL.

V is TRBV18 and J is TRBJ1-4, with TRBD1 as a possible D gene (6 bases). The CDR3 consists of 15 residues. Germline CDR1 KGHSH, CDR2 LQKENI. The V and J ends lost 3 bases and 7 bases respectively, with 15 bases between them. The CDR3: CASSPSWGGGEKLFF. CDR3 DNA: TGTGCCAGCTCACCCTCGTGGGGGGGCGGTGAAAAACTGTTTTTT.

CDR3 in DNA: TGTGCCAGCAGTTTAACGCTAGCGGGGGGGCGGGAGACCCAGTACTTC. Protein: CASSLTLAGGRETQYF. V gene TRBV27 combines with J gene TRBJ2-5, with 12 bases aligning to TRBD2. Germline V gene sequence: CDR1 MNHEY, CDR2 SMNVEV (reference sequence). The CDR3 covers 16 residues. J gave up 5 bases and V 2 bases, and 6 bases lay outside the gene matches.

The chain's CDR3 is CASSPSGPINSPLHF. CDR3 coding DNA: TGTGCCAGCTCACCCTCGGGACCGATCAATTCACCCCTCCACTTT. The V and J genes are TRBV18 and TRBJ1-6, with a tentative D call TRBD1 (5 bases). Trimming removed 3 bases at V and 7 bases at J, with 13 bases between. The CDR3 sequence is 15 residues long. The germline V gene has CDR1 KGHSH and CDR2 LQKENI.

This clone was picked up a small number of times. J is TRBJ2-3 and V is TRBV28; 7 nucleotides agree with TRBD2. Germline-derived CDR1 and CDR2 are MDHEN and SYDVKM. Trimming removed 6 bases from V and 0 bases from J; junction bases left unmatched: 9. The CDR3 length is 16 residues. CDR3 sequence reads: CASRPPAGSSTDTQYF. The CDR3 nucleotides are TGTGCCAGCAGACCACCAGCGGGATCTAGCACAGATACGCAGTATTTT.

This clone was seen only once. This rearrangement joins TRBV28 to TRBJ2-7; D is possibly TRBD1 (6 bases). This CDR3 is built from 13 residues. The V and J ends lost 6 bases and 6 bases respectively, with 15 bases between them. CDR1 is MDHEN, CDR2 SYDVKM, per germline. CDR3 loop: CASSPLTGLEQYF. CDR3 DNA sequence: TGTGCCAGCAGCCCCCTCACAGGGCTCGAGCAGTACTTC.

As concerns this clone: The same CDR3 arises from other DNA sequences in this sample as well. This rearrangement joins TRBV9 to TRBJ2-7; D is unresolved. This CDR3 spans 14 amino acids. V was cut by 2 bases and J by 1 base, with 10 bases left in between. From germline, CDR1 is SGDLS and CDR2 YYNGEE. The CDR3 region is CASSVLASSYEQYF. The CDR3 DNA reads TGTGCCAGCAGCGTTTTAGCCTCGTCCTACGAGCAGTACTTC.

This clone was recorded a few times. V usage is TRBV7-3 and J usage is TRBJ2-1; D ambiguous. This CDR3 region has 15 residues. Germline CDR1 reads SGHTA; CDR2 reads FQGTGA. The V end lost 2 bases, the J end lost 8 bases, and 16 bases lay between the germline ends. The CDR3 loop is CASSLLGETHYEQFF. Written as DNA, the CDR3 is TGTGCCAGCAGCTTACTCGGCGAAACCCACTATGAGCAGTTCTTC.

This chain links TRBV19 with TRBJ1-2, with D perhaps TRBD1 (5 bases). The germline V and J ends were trimmed by 1 base and 4 bases, with 10 bases remaining between them. The CDR3 totals 14 residues. Germline CDR1 is LNHDA and CDR2 is SQIVND (reference sequence). The chain's CDR3 is CASSIGDRTYGYTF. The CDR3 DNA sequence: TGTGCCAGTAGTATAGGAGACAGAACCTATGGCTACACCTTC.

V is TRBV6-5 and J is TRBJ2-1; D may be TRBD1 or TRBD2 (6 bases each). The V end lost 11 bases, the J end lost 3 bases, and 17 bases lay between the germline ends. This CDR3 region has 14 residues. Germline V gene lookup returns CDR1 MNHEY and CDR2 SVGAGI. In DNA, the CDR3 is TGTGCCGGCAAGATGGGGGGCCGCTACAATGAGCAGTTCTTC. Its protein is CAGKMGGRYNEQFF.

DNA for the CDR3: TGTGCCAGCAGTTCCTCAGGGGGCTCACCCCTCCACTTT. This translates into CASSSSGGSPLHF. The chain uses TRBV27 and TRBJ1-6; 8 nucleotides match TRBD1. CDR3 size: 13 residues. Germline CDR1 and CDR2: MNHEY and SMNVEV (reference sequence). The V segment lost 4 bases and the J segment 10 bases; nucleotides outside the gene matches: 3.

The chain joins TRBV11-3 to TRBJ2-1; D unresolved. The ends were cut back, 2 bases at V and 5 bases at J, with 7 bases in the middle. Germline assignment: CDR1 SGHNT and CDR2 YENEEA. The CDR3 runs 13 residues. This CDR3 is CASSLSQNNEQFF. The CDR3 DNA reads as TGTGCCAGCAGCTTATCGCAGAACAATGAGCAGTTCTTC.

This clone was observed a few times. The chain uses TRBV6-1 and TRBJ2-1, with a possible D match to TRBD1 (6 bases). The germline V gene has CDR1 MNHNS and CDR2 SASEGT. V lost 6 bases to trimming and J lost 0 bases, with 12 bases between them. CDR3 length equals 15 residues. DNA for the CDR3: TGTGCCAGCAGCGAGAGGGGGTTCTCCTACAATGAGCAGTTCTTC. Translation gives CASSERGFSYNEQFF.

This clone was observed once. The rearrangement uses TRBV4-3 and TRBJ2-1; TRBD2 matches at 8 bases. V was clipped by 1 base and J by 13 bases; unmatched bases: 6. Germline CDR1 LGHNA, CDR2 YSLEER. The CDR3 extends over 13 amino acids. DNA for the CDR3: TGCGCCAGCAGCCAAGTGCCGGGGGGGCCACAGTTCTTC. This gives the protein CASSQVPGGPQFF.

The gene calls are TRBV5-1 and TRBJ2-1; maybe TRBD1 (6 bases). Germline values: CDR1 SGHRS, CDR2 YFSETQ. Trimming left V 4 bases short and J 9 bases short, with 14 bases between. The CDR3 is made up of 13 amino acids. DNA for the CDR3: TGCGCCAGCAGCCCCCCCGGGGACATTGAGCAGTTCTTC. This gives the protein CASSPPGDIEQFF.

J is TRBJ1-1 and V is TRBV5-5; possibly TRBD1 for D (6 bases). The V and J ends lost 5 bases and 9 bases respectively, with 14 bases between them. Looked up from germline, CDR1 is SGHKS and CDR2 is YYEKEE (reference sequence). This CDR3 is built from 12 residues. The DNA for the CDR3 is TGTGCCAGCAGTCTTAGGGGGTTACAAGCTTTCTTT. It yields the protein CASSLRGLQAFF.

J is TRBJ2-5 and V is TRBV7-3; 7 bases map to TRBD1. Germline CDR1 and CDR2: SGHTA and FQGTGA. The CDR3 totals 15 residues. Trimming cost V 5 bases and J 5 bases; bases outside gene matches: 11. CDR3 loop: CASSRMTGPFETQYF. CDR3 sequence (DNA): TGTGCCAGCAGCCGAATGACAGGGCCCTTTGAGACCCAGTACTTC.

The V and J genes are TRBV2 and TRBJ1-5; D is unresolved. Per the germline V gene, CDR1 is SNHLY and CDR2 is FYNNEI. Trimming left V 0 bases short and J 5 bases short, with 29 bases between. CDR3 length: 21 amino acids. The CDR3 reads CASSEALAVVHLLRVHQPQHF. CDR3 coding DNA: TGTGCCAGCAGTGAAGCGCTTGCCGTTGTCCATCTATTGAGGGTCCATCAGCCCCAGCATTTT.

This clone was detected only a few times. The chain has TRBV18 and TRBJ1-6, with D unresolved. Germline V gene data show CDR1 as KGHSH and CDR2 as LQKENI. The CDR3 loop spans 14 amino acids. The V gene lost 3 bases and the J gene lost 7 bases, with 10 bases spanning the gap. CDR3 in amino acids: CASSPAGSNSPLHF. In nucleotides, the CDR3 is TGTGCCAGCTCACCGGCGGGATCGAATTCACCCCTCCACTTT.

The sample holds one count of this clone. The chain combines TRBV5-1 with TRBJ2-2, with 14 bases lining up with TRBD2. After removal of 3 bases from V and 3 bases from J, the junction contained 4 bases not matched to a gene. Per germline, CDR1 SGHRS and CDR2 YFSETQ. CDR3 size: 17 residues. CDR3 amino acids: CASSSGLAGGYTGELFF. The CDR3 bases are TGCGCCAGCAGCTCAGGACTAGCGGGGGGTTACACCGGGGAGCTGTTTTTT.

The table lists this clone with a few counts. The same CDR3 is also encoded by other DNA sequences in this sample. The rearrangement uses TRBV6-4 and TRBJ2-3, with TRBD2 matching 11 bases. The CDR3 has 15 residues. The V and J ends lost 3 bases and 2 bases, in that order; junction bases with no gene match: 1. Germline-derived CDR1 and CDR2 are MRHNA and SNTAGT. The DNA for the CDR3 is TGTGCCAGCAGTGATAGCGGGGGGGCCACAGATACGCAGTATTTT. Protein product: CASSDSGGATDTQYF.

V is TRBV6-6 and J is TRBJ2-7; unclear D gene. The V gene lost 2 bases and the J gene lost 3 bases, with 17 bases spanning the gap. There are 16 residues in the CDR3. Germline V gives CDR1 MNHNY, CDR2 SVGAGI (reference sequence). The CDR3 spells CASSYQVWGSSYEQYF. CDR3 bases: TGTGCCAGCAGTTACCAGGTATGGGGTTCGAGCTACGAGCAGTACTTC.